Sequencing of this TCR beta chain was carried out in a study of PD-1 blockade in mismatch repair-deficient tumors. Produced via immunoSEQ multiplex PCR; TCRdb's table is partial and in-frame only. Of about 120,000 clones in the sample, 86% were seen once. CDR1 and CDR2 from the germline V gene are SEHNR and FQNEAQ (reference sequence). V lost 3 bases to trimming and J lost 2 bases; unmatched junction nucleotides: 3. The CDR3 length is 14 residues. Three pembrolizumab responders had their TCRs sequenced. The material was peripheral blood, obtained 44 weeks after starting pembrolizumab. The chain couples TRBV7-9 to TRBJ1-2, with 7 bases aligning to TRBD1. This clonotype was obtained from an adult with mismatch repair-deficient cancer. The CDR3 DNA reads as TGTGCCAGCAGCTTGGGACAGCGAAACTATGGCTACACCTTC. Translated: CASSLGQRNYGYTF.